The clone carrying this TCR beta chain has just one count. It was cDNA, reverse transcribed from extracted RNA, that served as the sequencing template. Using immunoSEQ multiplex PCR, the repertoire was profiled, and TCRdb retains in-frame clones only, with some absent. The sample has 90,000 to 150,000 clones; 50% to 55% are singletons. The treatment here: oral pan-JAK inhibitor, 5-10 mg twice daily. The V gene lost 9 bases and the J gene lost 3 bases, with 18 bases spanning the gap. CDR1 SNHLY and CDR2 FYNNEI come from the germline V gene. The CDR3 is 14 residues long. The data were taken from a study of CD8+ T cells in alopecia areata.

This chain connects TRBV2 to TRBJ2-7, with D possibly TRBD1 on 6 matching bases. This TCR derives from a human donor with alopecia areata. This specimen consisted of CD4+ T cells sorted from blood, obtained at week 4, from a patient treated with tofacitinib. The CDR3 sequence is CASTTITGNYEQYF. In DNA, the CDR3 is TGTGCCAGTACGACAATCACAGGGAACTACGAGCAGTACTTC.